Following are 13 T cell receptor beta chains from one sample sequenced in a study of cytomegalovirus exposure and HLA in healthy donors. Use of 60 Vbeta and 13 Jbeta primers characterized the PCR. TCRdb's table, derived via immunoSEQ multiplex PCR, lists solely in-frame clones and lacks some. The sample carries 100,000 or so clones, 75% to 85% recorded once. The sequencing input was PBMCs. The receptors originated from a man under 40 in good health and CMV-seronegative.

This chain connects TRBV6-5 to TRBJ2-4; a weak D match, TRBD1 (7 bases). The CDR3 is made up of 15 amino acids. The V gene's germline CDR1 is MNHEY and CDR2 SVGAGI. V lost 6 bases, J lost 7 bases, and 19 bases lay in between. In nucleotides, the CDR3 is TGTGCCAGCAGCCCAGGGGGGAAGGCCTATAACATTCAGTACTTC. This gives the protein CASSPGGKAYNIQYF.

The table lists this clone with a count of one. This chain links TRBV5-1 with TRBJ1-3; D is uncertain. The CDR3 runs to 15 residues. Germline V lookup: CDR1 SGHRS, CDR2 YFSETQ. With 0 bases removed from V and 4 bases from J, the gap between germline ends came to 11 bases. For the CDR3, the DNA is TGCGCCAGCAGCTTGGCCGCGGGGTCCGGAAACACCATATATTTT. This sequence encodes CASSLAAGSGNTIYF.

The chain joins TRBV28 to TRBJ2-7; D unresolved. This CDR3 has 16 residues. With 1 base removed from V and 0 bases from J, the gap between germline ends came to 13 bases. Germline CDR1 is MDHEN and CDR2 is SYDVKM. CDR3 DNA: TGTGCCAGCAGTTTATCGGTGGGCTCGGACTCCTACGAGCAGTACTTC. As protein: CASSLSVGSDSYEQYF.

J is TRBJ2-2 and V is TRBV5-6; tentative D call: TRBD2 (5 bases). This CDR3 is built from 15 residues. The germline V and J ends were trimmed by 0 bases and 4 bases, with 10 bases remaining between them. Germline V lookup: CDR1 SGHDT, CDR2 YYEEEE. CDR3 amino acids: CASSLGGLSTGELFF. The CDR3 DNA is TGTGCCAGCAGCTTGGGAGGGCTGAGCACCGGGGAGCTGTTTTTT.

This chain links TRBV27 with TRBJ2-7; 7 positions agree with TRBD1. The CDR3 consists of 15 residues. V trimming: 6 bases; J trimming: 4 bases; junction bases outside the gene matches: 12. The germline V gene encodes CDR1 MNHEY and CDR2 SMNVEV (reference sequence). CDR3 sequence: CASSRRGQLTYEQYF. CDR3 sequence (DNA): TGTGCCAGCAGCCGTAGGGGACAGCTAACTTACGAGCAGTACTTC.

The V call is TRBV2, the J call TRBJ2-3; 7 nucleotides align to TRBD2. The V and J ends lost 6 bases and 2 bases, in that order; junction bases with no gene match: 5. The germline V gene has CDR1 SNHLY and CDR2 FYNNEI. The CDR3 extends over 14 amino acids. The CDR3 protein is CASRGGFSTDTQYF. As DNA, the CDR3 is TGTGCCAGCAGGGGAGGGTTCTCCACAGATACGCAGTATTTT.

The chain couples TRBV5-6 to TRBJ2-3, with TRBD2 matching 11 bases. The CDR3 is 16 amino acids. The germline V gene encodes CDR1 SGHDT and CDR2 YYEEEE. V gave up 2 bases and J gave up 2 bases; unmatched junction bases: 4. The CDR3 loop reads CASSFLAGGSTDTQYF. DNA for the CDR3: TGTGCCAGCAGCTTTCTAGCGGGGGGTTCCACAGATACGCAGTATTTT. Together with reference TRBV5-6 and TRBJ2-3, the CDR3 gives the full variable domain: DAGVTQSPTHLIKTRGQQVTLRCSPKSGHDTVSWYQQALGQGPQFIFQYYEEEERQRGNFPDRFSGHQFPNYSSELNVNALLLGDSALYLCASSFLAGGSTDTQYFGPGTRLTVL.

This clone was counted between two and nine times. The V and J genes are TRBV28 and TRBJ2-7, with D perhaps TRBD1 (6 bases). V dropped 5 bases and J dropped 2 bases, with 10 bases sitting between them. CDR1 MDHEN and CDR2 SYDVKM come from the germline V gene. This CDR3 has 13 amino acids. The CDR3 region is CASSPGQTYEQYF. DNA of the CDR3: TGTGCCAGCAGTCCCGGACAGACCTACGAGCAGTACTTC.

A few counts support this clone. V usage is TRBV29-1 and J usage is TRBJ1-5, with D possibly TRBD1 on 6 matching bases. The CDR3 runs to 15 residues. Germline assignment: CDR1 SQVTM and CDR2 ANQGSEA. V was pared by 4 bases and J by 4 bases, with 17 bases between. The DNA of the CDR3 is TGCAGCGTTGGGATGACGACAGGCTCAAATCAGCCCCAGCATTTT. Its protein is CSVGMTTGSNQPQHF. Looking up the rest from reference TRBV29-1 and TRBJ1-5 gives the full variable domain: SAVISQKPSRDICQRGTSLTIQCQVDSQVTMMFWYRQQPGQSLTLIATANQGSEATYESGFVIDKFPISRPNLTFSTLTVSNMSPEDSSIYLCSVGMTTGSNQPQHFGDGTRLSIL.

V and J are TRBV30 and TRBJ2-2; 7 positions agree with TRBD2. Germline V gene lookup returns CDR1 GTSNPN and CDR2 SVGIG (reference sequence). There are 15 residues in the CDR3. The CDR3 sequence is CAYEGGLENTGELFF. The CDR3 region has the DNA TGTGCTTATGAGGGAGGGCTAGAGAACACCGGGGAGCTGTTTTTT.

The chain combines TRBV19 with TRBJ2-2; 10 bases map to TRBD2. Germline V gene data show CDR1 as LNHDA and CDR2 as SQIVND (reference sequence). J was trimmed by 3 bases and V by 1 base; bases with no gene match: 2. This CDR3 spans 16 amino acids. The CDR3 sequence: CASSIGLAGYTGELFF. The CDR3 DNA reads TGTGCCAGTAGTATAGGACTAGCGGGTTACACCGGGGAGCTGTTTTTT.

This clone has more than one count but fewer than ten. The V gene is TRBV6-6, the J gene TRBJ2-1; perhaps TRBD1 as D (5 bases). V lost 2 bases, J lost 7 bases, and 9 bases lay in between. The germline V gene encodes CDR1 MNHNY and CDR2 SVGAGI (reference sequence). This CDR3 is built from 13 residues. In DNA, the CDR3 is TGTGCCAGCAGTTACCAAAAGGGGAATGAGCAGTTCTTC. This sequence encodes CASSYQKGNEQFF.

This chain joins TRBV19 and TRBJ1-5, with 7 bases identical to TRBD1. The CDR3 consists of 13 residues. J was trimmed by 6 bases and V by 8 bases; bases with no gene match: 7. CDR1 and CDR2 (germline): LNHDA, SQIVND (reference sequence). The chain's CDR3 is CASGGTVGQPQHF. CDR3 coding DNA: TGTGCCAGTGGGGGGACAGTGGGTCAGCCCCAGCATTTT.